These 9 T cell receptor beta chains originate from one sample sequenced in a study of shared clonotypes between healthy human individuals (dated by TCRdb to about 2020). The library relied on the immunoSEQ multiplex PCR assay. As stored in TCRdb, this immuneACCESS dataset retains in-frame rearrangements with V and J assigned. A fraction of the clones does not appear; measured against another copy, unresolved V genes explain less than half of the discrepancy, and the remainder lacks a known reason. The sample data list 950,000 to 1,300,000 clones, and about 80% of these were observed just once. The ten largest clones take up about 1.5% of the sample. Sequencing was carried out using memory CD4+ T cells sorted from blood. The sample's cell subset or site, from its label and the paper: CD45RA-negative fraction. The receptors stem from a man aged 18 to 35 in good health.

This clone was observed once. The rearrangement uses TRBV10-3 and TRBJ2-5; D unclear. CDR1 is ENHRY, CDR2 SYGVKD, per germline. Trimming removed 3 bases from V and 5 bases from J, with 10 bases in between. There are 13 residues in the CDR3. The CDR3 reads CAISEASSETQYF. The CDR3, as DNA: TGTGCCATCAGTGAAGCCTCCTCGGAGACCCAGTACTTC.

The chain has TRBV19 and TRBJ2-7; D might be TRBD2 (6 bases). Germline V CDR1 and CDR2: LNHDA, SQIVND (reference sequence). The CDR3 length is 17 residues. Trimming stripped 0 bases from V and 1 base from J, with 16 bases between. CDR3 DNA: TGTGCCAGTAGTATAGAATTAGGACTAACAAAGTCCTACGAGCAGTACTTC. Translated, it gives CASSIELGLTKSYEQYF.

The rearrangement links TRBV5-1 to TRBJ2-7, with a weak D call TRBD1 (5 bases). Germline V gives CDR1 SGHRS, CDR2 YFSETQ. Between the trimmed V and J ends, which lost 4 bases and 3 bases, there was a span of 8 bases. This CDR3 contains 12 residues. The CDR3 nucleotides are TGCGCCAGCAGCGTTGACAGCTACGAGCAGTACTTC. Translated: CASSVDSYEQYF.

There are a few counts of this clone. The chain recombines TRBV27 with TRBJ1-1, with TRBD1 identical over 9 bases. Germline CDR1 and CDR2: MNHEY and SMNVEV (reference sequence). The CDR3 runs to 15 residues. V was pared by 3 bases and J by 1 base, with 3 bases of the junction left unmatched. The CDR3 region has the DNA TGTGCCAGCAGTTTCGGACAGGGGTGGAACACTGAAGCTTTCTTT. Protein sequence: CASSFGQGWNTEAFF.

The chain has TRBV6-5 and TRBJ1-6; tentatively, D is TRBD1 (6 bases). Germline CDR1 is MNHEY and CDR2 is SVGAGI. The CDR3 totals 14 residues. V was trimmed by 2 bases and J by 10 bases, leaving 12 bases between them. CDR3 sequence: CASSYGGLGSPLHF. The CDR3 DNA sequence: TGTGCCAGCAGTTACGGGGGCTTGGGATCACCCCTCCACTTT.

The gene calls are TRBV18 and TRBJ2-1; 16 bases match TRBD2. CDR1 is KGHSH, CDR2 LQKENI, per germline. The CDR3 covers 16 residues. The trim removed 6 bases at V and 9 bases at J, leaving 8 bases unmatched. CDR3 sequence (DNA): TGTGCCAGCTCGTCGGGACTAGCGGGAGGGCCAGGTGAGCAGTTCTTC. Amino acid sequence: CASSSGLAGGPGEQFF.

The DNA of the CDR3 is TGTGCCAGCAGGGCGATAGATACGCAGTATTTT. Residues: CASRAIDTQYF. The rearrangement links TRBV6-1 to TRBJ2-3; D gene ambiguous. CDR1 and CDR2 from the germline V gene are MNHNS and SASEGT. CDR3 size: 11 residues. V lost 6 bases to trimming and J lost 5 bases, with 6 bases between them.

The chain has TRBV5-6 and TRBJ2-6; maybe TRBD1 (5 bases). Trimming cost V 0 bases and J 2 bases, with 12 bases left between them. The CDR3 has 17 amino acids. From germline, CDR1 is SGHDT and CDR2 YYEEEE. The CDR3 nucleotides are TGTGCCAGCAGCTTGGTTGCCAGGGCTACTGGGGCCAACGTCCTGACTTTC. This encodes CASSLVARATGANVLTF.

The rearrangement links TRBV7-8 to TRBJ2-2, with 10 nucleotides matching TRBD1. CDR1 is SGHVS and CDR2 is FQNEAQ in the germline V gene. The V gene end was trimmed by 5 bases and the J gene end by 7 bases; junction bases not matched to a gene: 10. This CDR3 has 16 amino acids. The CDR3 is CASSRSGDRGNGELFF. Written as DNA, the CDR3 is TGTGCCAGCAGCCGTTCCGGGGACAGGGGAAACGGGGAGCTGTTTTTT.